The entry below gives a single T cell receptor (beta chain) sequence along with its context. Its antigen is still unknown. Base qualities were left out, and no much larger clone turns up one base away. The immunoSEQ v3 hsTCRB kit was used to amplify TCR beta CDR3 regions from genomic DNA through bias-controlled multiplex PCR. TCR libraries were sequenced on an Illumina NextSeq 500 to 1.5 million to 2 million read pairs for survey level or roughly 5-6.5 million for deep level. Turning to the authors' computational methods: Clonality was reported by immunoSEQ Analyzer software, which also assigned V, D and J genes and filtered out non-productive sequences. Repertoires were compared by productive Simpson clonality and by the Morisita overlap index of productive TRB rearrangements between infused TIL and blood. The table comes from immuneACCESS by way of TCRdb, which keeps in-frame sequences with V and J called. Part of the clones is missing from these tables; in studies checked, under half for an unresolved V gene and the rest for unknown reasons. D and trimming were read from the DNA, whereas the V and J calls and clone size are those reported in that table. For this sample the table gives 95,000 or so clones, of which around 71% were detected only once. The top ten constitute approximately 9.9% of the sample.

This record belongs to a study of TIL therapy for anti-PD-1-resistant metastatic lung cancer (TCRdb year 2021). The study in broad terms: Enrolled patients had a median age of around 58 years (range about 38-75) and a median tumor PD-L1 proportion score of approximately 6.2%. T cell receptor beta sequencing of tumor and peripheral blood served to follow clonotypes across the tumor, the expanded TIL product, and serial blood samples. Across the cohort, whole-exome sequencing showed a median non-synonymous tumor mutation burden of roughly 1.5 mutations per megabase. Most of the cohort had lung adenocarcinoma, including a handful of EGFR-mutant tumors and two ALK-rearranged tumors, and half of the patients were either current or former smokers. Overall study outcomes, separate from this receptor: The study protocol defined all tumor marker inferences as exploratory. The cohort was highly selected, including more treatment-naive, never-smoker and oncogene-addicted patients than is typical, which limits generalizability. High clonal turnover was observed in TIL culture, with many enriched product clones not detected in the baseline tumor, which suggested clonal contraction rather than faithful expansion. Compared with baseline intratumoral T cells, expanded TIL cultures were more clonal and less diverse (median clonality approximately 6% vs 31%, p < 0.0001).

The germline V gene (reference sequence) specifies LGHDT as CDR1 and YNNKEL as CDR2. Unmatched junction bases come to 5, with V trimmed by 2 bases and J by 7 bases. The CDR3 has 14 amino acids, counting the end cysteine and phenylalanine. Here the CDR3 DNA is all that survives: 42 bases in frame from base 1. The time point label on this specimen signifies: pre-treatment sample, taken before nivolumab and TIL therapy. Baseline tumor samples were excised metastases, mostly pleural nodules or supraclavicular lymph nodes, from the same resection used to grow TIL. Tumors were collected before any PD-1/PD-L1 blockade, after which patients were given nivolumab, and patients who progressed were given lymphodepletion, an infusion of expanded TIL and IL-2. Adults with stage 4 NSCLC were enrolled from late 2017 to early 2020 in a dual-center phase I trial. The samples were drawn from an open-label, single-arm phase I trial testing tumor-infiltrating lymphocyte therapy combined with nivolumab in advanced non-small cell lung cancer. Portions of each resected tumor were snap-frozen in liquid nitrogen and were stored at -80 degrees C. Using laser-capture macrodissection, tumor regions of interest were selected on H&E sections, then pulverized into roughly 15 mg aliquots and extracted using Qiagen Allprep kits.

The TCR comes from a person aged 25-85 years with non-small cell lung cancer. Here the chain combines TRBV3-1 (or the pseudogene TRBV3-2) and TRBJ2-7, with 10 bases aligning to TRBD1. The input for sequencing was tumor tissue, taken at baseline. The DNA reads TGTGCCAGCAGCCAACGGGACAGGGGTCTAGAGCAGTACTTC. It translates to CASSQRDRGLEQYF.